In its sample, the clone carrying this T cell receptor beta chain was seen many times. This specimen comes from a study of regulatory T cells in long-lasting Graves disease. Specified time point: persistent/refractory GD, antithyroid drugs over 5 years with positive TRAb. Generation of the TCR library employed RNA extracted from PBMCs. Both iRepertoire HTBI primers and Arm-PCR of CDR3 regions were used to build the TCR beta libraries. Each CDR3 protein is one row after TCRdb ran MiXCR on the multiplex PCR reads. This table holds 650,000 to 850,000 distinct CDR3 sequences, about 30% found once. V was pared by 5 bases and J by 3 bases, with 7 bases of the junction left unmatched. In germline, CDR1 is DFQATT, CDR2 SNEGSKA (reference sequence). The CDR3 extends over 14 amino acids.

This TCR came from a female donor with Graves disease. The sample in question was peripheral blood mononuclear cells (PBMCs), obtained when the disease was refractory, from a patient treated with antithyroid drugs. The chain combines TRBV20-1 with TRBJ2-5; TRBD2 agrees at 9 bases. The CDR3 here is CSAPPSGVKETQYF. CDR3 coding DNA: TGCAGTGCTCCCCCTAGCGGGGTCAAAGAGACCCAGTACTTC.